The 14 T cell receptor beta chains given below trace back to one sample, sequenced in a study of breast tumors, draining lymph nodes, adjacent tissues. TCRdb re-called the multiplex PCR reads with MiXCR, one entry per CDR3 protein. The sample yields roughly 14,000 distinct CDR3 sequences, around 47% seen once. The sample taken for sequencing was tumor-adjacent breast tissue. The source is a female donor with breast cancer. Some clones in this sample may be carry-over from other donors' samples.

This clonotype has a count of ten or more. The junction differs from germline at one of its ends, possibly a read error. The chain recombines TRBV7-8 with TRBJ2-7; 7 bases line up with TRBD1. CDR3 length: 15 amino acids. The V gene's germline CDR1 is SGHVS and CDR2 FQNEAQ. CDR3 in DNA: TGTGTCAGCAGCTTATCGGGGACAGTCGGCTACGAGCAGTACTTC. Protein product: CVSSLSGTVGYEQYF.

Of note for this clonotype: This may stem from a read error, because a much larger clone lies one nucleotide away. The V gene is TRBV11-2, the J gene TRBJ1-5, with D possibly matching TRBD1 (6 bases). The CDR3 contains 14 residues. Germline lookup yields CDR1 SGHAT and CDR2 FQNNGV. Deletions cut 5 bases from V and 6 bases from J, with 14 bases between. The CDR3 here is CASSPGQFTQPQHF. The CDR3 DNA reads as TGTGCCAGCAGCCCAGGACAGTTCACTCAGCCCCAGCATTTT.

The V call is TRBV9, the J call TRBJ2-1, with 14 bases identical to TRBD2. There are 15 residues in the CDR3. The ends lost 2 bases at V and 7 bases at J; junction bases unmatched: 2. CDR1 is SGDLS and CDR2 is YYNGEE in the germline V gene. CDR3 coding DNA: TGTGCCAGCAGCGTGTGGACTAGCGGGAGGAATGAGCAGTTCTTC. Residues: CASSVWTSGRNEQFF. Full variable domain (remainder filled in from reference TRBV9 and TRBJ2-1): DSGVTQTPKHLITATGQRVTLRCSPRSGDLSVYWYQQSLDQGLQFLIQYYNGEERAKGNILERFSAQQFPDLHSELNLSSLELGDSALYFCASSVWTSGRNEQFFGPGTRLTVL.

The gene calls are TRBV5-1 and TRBJ2-7; D gene unclear. With 4 bases removed from V and 2 bases from J, the gap between germline ends came to 13 bases. The CDR3 has 14 residues. Germline CDR1 reads SGHRS; CDR2 reads YFSETQ. CDR3 loop: CASSLLGNTYEQYF. The CDR3 nucleotides are TGCGCCAGCAGCCTGCTCGGTAATACCTACGAGCAGTACTTC.

The genes are TRBV2 and TRBJ2-7; D gene ambiguous. Germline V gene lookup returns CDR1 SNHLY and CDR2 FYNNEI. Trimming shortened V by 7 bases and J by 0 bases, and 10 bases separated the two germline ends. This CDR3 spans 13 amino acids. The DNA of the CDR3 is TGTGCCAGCACCCCGGGTACCTCCTACGAGCAGTACTTC. This encodes CASTPGTSYEQYF.

J is TRBJ2-7 and V is TRBV12-3 or TRBV12-4; D might be TRBD1 (6 bases). The CDR3 runs to 13 residues. V lost 8 bases and J lost 3, with 14 bases in between. The CDR3 sequence is CASGRDTYYEQYF. The CDR3 DNA reads TGTGCCAGCGGCCGGGACACCTACTACGAGCAGTACTTC.

CDR3 bases: TGTGCCAGCAGCCCCAGACAGGCCAGCACAGATACGCAGTATTTT. Amino acid sequence: CASSPRQASTDTQYF. V gene TRBV7-3 combines with J gene TRBJ2-3; possible D gene TRBD1, 6 bases. Trimming removed 5 bases from V and 0 bases from J, with 12 bases in between. The CDR3 loop spans 15 amino acids. Germline V gene lookup returns CDR1 SGHTA and CDR2 FQGTGA.

This clonotype occurred many times. This sequence joins TRBV6-5 and TRBJ2-1; 11 nucleotides align to TRBD1. CDR1 MNHEY and CDR2 SVGAGI come from the germline V gene. The CDR3 loop spans 15 amino acids. V dropped 7 bases and J dropped 5; count of bases not matched to a gene: 7. The CDR3 DNA reads TGTGCCAGCACCAGAGGGACAGGGGGGAACAATGAGCAGTTCTTC. Amino acid sequence: CASTRGTGGNNEQFF.

As concerns this clonotype: A junction boundary mismatches the germline segment, possibly from a read error. The chain has TRBV5-1 and TRBJ2-1, with D unclear. Germline V gene data show CDR1 as SGHRS and CDR2 as YFSETQ. The CDR3 length is 13 residues. CDR3 amino acids: CASSLDSNNEQFF. The CDR3 nucleotides are TGCGCCAGCAGCTTGGATAGTAACAATGAACAGTTCTTC.

Note on this clonotype: A much larger clone is a single base away; this may be a read error. This CDR3 reads CSASLSGGVPETQYF. The CDR3 region has the DNA TGCAGTGCTAGTCTTAGCGGGGGGGTGCCAGAGACCCAGTACTTC. The chain couples TRBV20-1 to TRBJ2-5; 11 positions agree with TRBD2. The CDR3 has 15 residues. The V gene end was trimmed by 3 bases and the J gene end by 4 bases; junction bases not matched to a gene: 7. Per the germline V gene, CDR1 is DFQATT and CDR2 is SNEGSKA (reference sequence).

In this sample, this clonotype turned up many times. The V and J genes are TRBV27 and TRBJ2-2; TRBD2 matches at 7 bases. V lost 3 bases and J lost 3; bases outside the gene matches: 4. This CDR3 spans 15 amino acids. CDR1 and CDR2 (germline): MNHEY, SMNVEV (reference sequence). CDR3 sequence reads: CASSFGGTYTGELFF. The CDR3 DNA sequence: TGTGCCAGCAGTTTCGGGGGGACCTACACCGGGGAGCTGTTTTTT.

This clonotype appeared many times. This may be a read error, as it is one base from a much larger clone. The CDR3 bases are TGTGCCAGCAGCCTTGGGGTGGCGAGCTGGGATGAGCAGTTCTTC. This encodes CASSLGVASWDEQFF. This chain connects TRBV5-8 to TRBJ2-1; D is undetermined. V lost 4 bases, J lost 8 bases, and 19 bases lay in between. There are 15 residues in the CDR3. CDR1 and CDR2 from the germline V gene are SGHTS and YDEGEE.

V usage is TRBV7-8 and J usage is TRBJ1-6; perhaps TRBD1 as D (5 bases). V was clipped by 1 base and J by 7 bases, with 8 bases between them. The length of the CDR3 is 14 residues. Germline assignment: CDR1 SGHVS and CDR2 FQNEAQ. CDR3 nucleotides: TGTGCCAGCAGCTTAGTGCAGGGAAATTCACCCCTCCACTTT. It yields the protein CASSLVQGNSPLHF.

This clonotype has at least ten counts. A much larger clone sits a single nucleotide away, making a read error possible. The genes are TRBV7-2 and TRBJ2-5; TRBD2 matches 9 bases. In germline, CDR1 is SGHTA, CDR2 FQGNSA. The CDR3 spans 15 residues. In DNA form, the CDR3 reads TGTGCCAGCAGCCGCGGGGCGGGGGGGATAGAGACCCAGCACTTC. It encodes CASSRGAGGIETQHF.